Listed below are T cell receptor beta chains from one sample, sequenced in a study of spatial heterogeneity in lung cancer. Via MiXCR, TCRdb re-called the 5' RACE reads, giving one row per CDR3 protein. The sample includes more than 10,000 distinct CDR3 sequences, about 13% of them seen just once. The sequences come from lung tumor tissue, collected at surgery. The receptors here all came from a male donor with early-stage non-small cell lung cancer. Both conserved end residues are part of each CDR3. A D gene is named only where the DNA matches it firmly. Only some rows state a clone size, as once, few, many or a class for expanded clones.

J gene	D gene	clone size	V gene	CDR3 protein	CDR3 DNA
TRBJ2-1	NA	NA	TRBV28	CASSYYNEQFF	TGTGCCAGCAGTTATTACAATGAGCAGTTCTTC
TRBJ1-1	NA	few	TRBV20-1	CSAHAGRGTEAFF	TGCAGTGCCCACGCGGGGCGCGGGACTGAAGCTTTCTTT
TRBJ1-1	NA	NA	TRBV3-1	CASSPRQFGNTEAFF	TGTGCCAGCAGCCCCCGACAATTCGGGAACACTGAAGCTTTCTTT
TRBJ1-4	NA	few	TRBV2	CASRAMKGNEKLFF	TGTGCCAGCAGGGCCATGAAGGGTAATGAAAAACTGTTTTTT
TRBJ1-5	NA	many	TRBV10-1	CASSESGGFNQPQHF	TGCGCCAGCAGTGAGTCGGGGGGCTTCAATCAGCCCCAGCATTTT
TRBJ1-1	NA	few	TRBV20-1	CSASGSGSGQNTEAFF	TGCAGTGCTAGCGGATCCGGCTCGGGACAGAACACTGAAGCTTTCTTT
TRBJ2-7	NA	few	TRBV9	CASSVAPTLYEQYF	TGTGCCAGCAGCGTCGCGCCCACTTTATACGAGCAGTACTTC
TRBJ1-1	NA	medium-sized	TRBV18	CASSTRAERTEAFF	TGTGCCAGCTCAACGAGGGCGGAGAGGACTGAAGCTTTCTTT
TRBJ2-3	NA	NA	TRBV10-3	CAISESTDTQYF	TGTGCCATCAGCGAAAGCACAGATACGCAGTATTTT
TRBJ1-6	TRBD1	few	TRBV7-9	CASSLGLTGGYSPLHF	TGTGCCAGCAGCTTAGGGCTGACAGGGGGCTATTCACCCCTCCACTTT
TRBJ1-6	NA	NA	TRBV6-1	CASSELGAYNSPLHF	TGTGCCAGCAGTGAACTGGGAGCATATAATTCACCCCTCCACTTT
TRBJ2-2	NA	few	TRBV7-2	CASSPNGNTGELFF	TGTGCCAGCAGCCCGAACGGGAACACCGGGGAGCTGTTTTTT
TRBJ2-7	TRBD1	many	TRBV2	CAAGTVTYEQYF	TGTGCCGCCGGGACAGTCACTTACGAGCAGTACTTC
TRBJ1-1	NA	many	TRBV4-2	CASSRGQTNTEAFF	TGTGCCAGCAGCCGTGGACAGACTAACACTGAAGCTTTCTTT
TRBJ2-3	NA	few	TRBV11-2	CASSGLNWGDTQYF	TGTGCCAGCAGTGGGCTGAATTGGGGAGATACGCAGTATTTT
TRBJ2-3	NA	few	TRBV5-1	CASSLEPRGNTQYF	TGCGCCAGCAGCTTGGAACCCCGCGGGAATACGCAGTATTTT
TRBJ2-3	NA	few	TRBV29-1	CSVEPTADTQYF	TGCAGCGTCGAACCGACGGCAGATACGCAGTATTTT